The source of this TCR beta chain is a study of early T cells in non-severe SARS-CoV-2 infection. V was pared by 7 bases and J by 11 bases, with 28 bases between. This CDR3 has 16 amino acids. In TCRdb, the 5' RACE reads were re-called with MiXCR into one record per CDR3 protein. The data show under 85,000 distinct CDR3 sequences, 9.5% to 15% seen once. The chain has TRBV12-3 or TRBV12-4 and TRBJ2-3; the D is unclear. The TCR was taken from an adult who was a healthcare worker with PCR-confirmed SARS-CoV-2 infection or an uninfected control (not recorded which). The donor label of this sample is uncertain. Sequenced material: whole blood, taken at baseline. For the CDR3, the DNA is TGTGCCAGCACCTACGGTGAAGTAGTGGCCTCTACTCGGCAGTATTTT. It encodes CASTYGEVVASTRQYF.